Following are 5 T cell receptor beta chains from one sample sequenced in a study of T cells in Graves' hyperthyroidism and ophthalmopathy (dated by TCRdb to about 2019). Libraries were made using multiplex PCR. The listed sequencing device is Illumina HiSeq 2000. TCR beta CDR3 regions were amplified from RNA transcripts. The TCR CDR3 was subjected to a first round of RT-PCR using the HTBI primer set and the Qiagen OneStep RT-PCR kit. TCRdb took the public reads, trimmed them with fastp at Q25, ran MiXCR for clone calling and kept in-frame beta chains. A single entry per CDR3 protein holds the most common genes and DNA from its merged rows. The sample table holds over 120,000 distinct CDR3 sequences, of which roughly a fifth were seen once. The ten largest clones add up to 65% to 80% of the sample. Sequenced material: blood. All receptors come from a woman aged 45-65 years with Graves' hyperthyroidism that later progressed to Graves' ophthalmopathy.

There are many counts of this clonotype. The chain carries TRBV11-2 and TRBJ2-7; TRBD1 or TRBD2 may be the D gene (5 bases each). V lost 4 bases and J 7 bases, leaving 17 bases between the germline ends. Germline-derived CDR1 and CDR2 are SGHAT and FQNNGV. The CDR3 consists of 14 residues. The CDR3 loop reads CASSSRRGPGEQYF. The CDR3 nucleotides read TGTGCCAGCAGCTCCCGTAGGGGCCCGGGAGAGCAGTACTTC. Full variable domain (missing parts from reference TRBV11-2 and TRBJ2-7): EAGVAQSPRYKIIEKRQSVAFWCNPISGHATLYWYQQILGQGPKLLIQFQNNGVVDDSQLPKDRFSAERLKGVDSTLKIQPAKLEDSAVYLCASSSRRGPGEQYFGPGTRLTVT.

Only a few counts were recorded for this clonotype. The chain combines TRBV9 with TRBJ1-5; 7 positions match TRBD1. V shed 4 bases and J 3 bases; nucleotides not matched to a gene: 7. The CDR3 is 15 residues long. Looked up from germline, CDR1 is SGDLS and CDR2 is YYNGEE. The CDR3 coding sequence is TGTGCCAGCAGCCCCGAGGGGGCCCCCAATCAGCCCCAGCATTTT. It encodes CASSPEGAPNQPQHF.

The genes are TRBV9 and TRBJ2-2; the D gene is possibly TRBD1 (6 bases). In germline, CDR1 is SGDLS, CDR2 YYNGEE. CDR3 length equals 15 residues. Trimming shortened V by 0 bases and J by 1 base, and 7 bases separated the two germline ends. The CDR3 spells CASSVATGNTGELFF. The CDR3 nucleotides are TGTGCCAGCAGCGTAGCGACAGGGAACACCGGGGAGCTGTTTTTT.

This clonotype was seen repeatedly, ten times or more. The V gene is TRBV5-1, the J gene TRBJ1-2; 8 bases fit TRBD1. The CDR3 spans 15 residues. The germline V gene encodes CDR1 SGHRS and CDR2 YFSETQ. J lost 1 base, V lost 6 bases, and 8 bases had no gene match. The CDR3 bases are TGCGCCAGCACGAACGGGACAGGCTATAACTATGGCTACACCTTC. It codes for CASTNGTGYNYGYTF.

CDR3 loop: CASSLANDEQFF. CDR3 nucleotide sequence: TGTGCCAGCAGCTTAGCCAACGATGAGCAGTTCTTC. This chain connects TRBV11-3 to TRBJ2-1; D is ambiguous. Germline CDR1 SGHNT, CDR2 YENEEA. The CDR3 is 12 amino acids. Between the trimmed V and J ends, which lost 1 base and 8 bases, there was a span of 6 bases.